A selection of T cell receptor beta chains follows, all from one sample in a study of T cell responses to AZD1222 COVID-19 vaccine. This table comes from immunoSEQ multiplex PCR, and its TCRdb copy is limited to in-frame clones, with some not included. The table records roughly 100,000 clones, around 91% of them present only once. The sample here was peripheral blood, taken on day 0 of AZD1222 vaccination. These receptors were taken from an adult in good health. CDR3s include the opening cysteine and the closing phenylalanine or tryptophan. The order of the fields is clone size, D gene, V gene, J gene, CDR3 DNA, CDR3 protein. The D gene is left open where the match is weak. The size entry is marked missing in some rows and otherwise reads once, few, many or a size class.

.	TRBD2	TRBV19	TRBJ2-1	TGTGCCAGTAGTGTGGGGACTAGCGGATACAATGAGCAGTTCTTC	CASSVGTSGYNEQFF
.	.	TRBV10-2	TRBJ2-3	TGCGCCAGCAGGGAATCGGGCACAGATACGCAGTATTTT	CASRESGTDTQYF
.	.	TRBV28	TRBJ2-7	TGTGCCAGCAGTCGATATAGCGCCCGGAGCTCCTACGAGCAGTACTTC	CASSRYSARSSYEQYF
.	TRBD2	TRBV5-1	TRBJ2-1	TGCGCCAGCAGCCTTGGGACTAGCGGGAGGGGTGCCTACAATGAGCAGTTCTTC	CASSLGTSGRGAYNEQFF
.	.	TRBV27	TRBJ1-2	TGTGCCAGCAGTCTTTTGGGGAGCTATGGCTACACCTTC	CASSLLGSYGYTF
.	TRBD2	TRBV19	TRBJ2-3	TGTGCCAGTAGTAAACTAGCGGGAGCAGATACGCAGTATTTT	CASSKLAGADTQYF
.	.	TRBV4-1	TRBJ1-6	TGCGCCAGCAGCCCAAGTAAGACGGGATTTTCACCCCTCCACTTT	CASSPSKTGFSPLHF
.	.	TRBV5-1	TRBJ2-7	TGCGCCAGCAGCCCCAGCAGCGGGTACGAGCAGTACTTC	CASSPSSGYEQYF
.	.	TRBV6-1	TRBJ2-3	TGTGCCAGCAGTGAAATCGGGGGCGGGACAGATACGCAGTATTTT	CASSEIGGGTDTQYF
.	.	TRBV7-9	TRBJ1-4	TGTGCCAGCAGCTTAGGATCGGGGGCGGAAAAACTGTTTTTT	CASSLGSGAEKLFF
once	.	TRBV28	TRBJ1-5	TGTGCCAGCAGTTTTCTTAGCAATCAGCCCCAGCATTTT	CASSFLSNQPQHF
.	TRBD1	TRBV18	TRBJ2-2	TGTGCCAGCTCAACGGGGACAGCGATCACCGGGGAGCTGTTTTTT	CASSTGTAITGELFF
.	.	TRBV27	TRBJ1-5	TGTGCCAGCAGTTTACGCCCTCTTCAGCCCCAGCATTTT	CASSLRPLQPQHF
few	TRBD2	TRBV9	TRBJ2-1	TGTGCCAGCAGCTTTCGACTAGCGGGAGGTTTTGAGCAGTTCTTC	CASSFRLAGGFEQFF
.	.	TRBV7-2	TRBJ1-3	TGTGCCAGCAGCTTAGAGTTGGCAGGCGTCTCTGGAAACACCATATATTTT	CASSLELAGVSGNTIYF
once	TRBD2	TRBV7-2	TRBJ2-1	TGTGCCAGCAGCCCTAGGATGAGGACTAGCGGCGATGAGCAGTTCTTC	CASSPRMRTSGDEQFF
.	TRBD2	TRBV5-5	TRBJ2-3	TGTGCCAGCAGCTTGACCGGGACTAGCGGGAGGTCTAGCACAGATACGCAGTATTTT	CASSLTGTSGRSSTDTQYF
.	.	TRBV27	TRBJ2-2	TGTGCCAGCAGTTTATGGGCAGGGGGGGCCCTTCCCGGGGAGCTGTTTTTT	CASSLWAGGALPGELFF
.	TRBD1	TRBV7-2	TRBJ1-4	TGTGCCAGCAGCTTACCTACAGGGGCCACTAATGAAAAACTGTTTTTT	CASSLPTGATNEKLFF
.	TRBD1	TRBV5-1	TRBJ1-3	TGCGCCAGCAGCACAACCGGACAGGCTGGAAACACCATATATTTT	CASSTTGQAGNTIYF
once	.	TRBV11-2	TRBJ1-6	TGTGCCAGCAGCCCGAACCTGGGGAATTCACCCCTCCACTTT	CASSPNLGNSPLHF
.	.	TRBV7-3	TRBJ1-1	TGTGCCAGCAGCTTAACAGGCGGGAACACTGAAGCTTTCTTT	CASSLTGGNTEAFF
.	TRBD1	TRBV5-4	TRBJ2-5	TGTGCCAGCAGCTTAAAGACAGGGGGAGAGACCCAGTACTTC	CASSLKTGGETQYF
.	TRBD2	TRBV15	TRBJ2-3	TGTGCCACCAGTAAGAGGGGGGCGGGAGGGACAGATACGCAGTATTTT	CATSKRGAGGTDTQYF
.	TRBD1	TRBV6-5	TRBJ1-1	TGTGCCAGCAGTCTCGACAGGGGGAACACTGAAGCTTTCTTT	CASSLDRGNTEAFF
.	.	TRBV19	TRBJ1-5	TGTGCCAGTAGTAACCAGGGCAATCAGCCCCAGCATTTT	CASSNQGNQPQHF
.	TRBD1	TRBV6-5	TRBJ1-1	TGTGCCAGCAGCCTGACAGGGTCTAACACTGAAGCTTTCTTT	CASSLTGSNTEAFF
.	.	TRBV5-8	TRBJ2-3	TGTGCCAGCGCCGAAATTTGGGTCGTCCTGGGAGATACGCAGTATTTT	CASAEIWVVLGDTQYF
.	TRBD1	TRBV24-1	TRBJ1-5	TGTGCCACCAGGGGACAGAGCAATCAGCCCCAGCATTTT	CATRGQSNQPQHF
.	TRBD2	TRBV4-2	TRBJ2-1	TGTGCCAGCAGCCAAGGGATCACTAGCGGGACCAATGAGCAGTTCTTC	CASSQGITSGTNEQFF
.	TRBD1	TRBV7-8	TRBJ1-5	TGTGCCAGCAGCGTAACAGGGGCGAATCAGCCCCAGCATTTT	CASSVTGANQPQHF
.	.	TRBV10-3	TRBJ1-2	TGTGCCATCAGTGAGTCGCCCGGCAGCGGCTATGGCTACACCTTC	CAISESPGSGYGYTF
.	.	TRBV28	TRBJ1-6	TGTGCCAGCAGTTTATCCCGCCACATCAATTCACCCCTCCACTTT	CASSLSRHINSPLHF
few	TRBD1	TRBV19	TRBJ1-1	TGTGCCAGTAGTATTCGCGACAGGGGGTGGCTGAACACTGAAGCTTTCTTT	CASSIRDRGWLNTEAFF
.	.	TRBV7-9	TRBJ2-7	TGTGCCAGCAGCTTTTTAGGGGTTTACGAGCAGTACTTC	CASSFLGVYEQYF
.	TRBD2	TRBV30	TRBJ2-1	TGTGCCTGGAGTGGGGGGGGACTACCTAACAATGAGCAGTTCTTC	CAWSGGGLPNNEQFF
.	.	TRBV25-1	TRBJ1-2	TGTGCCAGCAGTGATGGGATTAACTATGGCTACACCTTC	CASSDGINYGYTF
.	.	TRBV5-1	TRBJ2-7	TGCGCCAGCAGCTTGGTCTGGGGCTACGAGCAGTACTTC	CASSLVWGYEQYF
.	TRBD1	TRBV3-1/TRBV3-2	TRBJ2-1	TGTGCCAGCAGCCACCGGGACAGGGGAATGAAGAATGAGCAGTTCTTC	CASSHRDRGMKNEQFF
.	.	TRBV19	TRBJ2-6	TGTGCCAGTAGATCGCAAAGGACACCTCTAATCTCTGGGGCCAACGTCCTGACTTTC	CASRSQRTPLISGANVLTF
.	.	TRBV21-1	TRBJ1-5	TGTGCCAGCAGCTCCAGCCTATGGGACAGTGGCTGGTGCCATCAGCCCCAGCATTTT	CASSSSLWDSGWCHQPQHF
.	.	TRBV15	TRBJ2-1	TGTGCCACCAGCAGAGGAAGAGCGGAGCTCCACAATGAGCAGTTCTTC	CATSRGRAELHNEQFF
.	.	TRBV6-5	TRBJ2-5	TGTGCCAGCAGTTACGGATCCCCGTGGGGGGAGACCCAGTACTTC	CASSYGSPWGETQYF
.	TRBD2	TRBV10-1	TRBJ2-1	TGCGCCAGCAGTGAAGGTCTTGTCGGGAGGGTCTCCTACAATGAGCAGTTCTTC	CASSEGLVGRVSYNEQFF
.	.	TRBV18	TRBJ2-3	TGTGCCAGCTCCCCTCCCCTAGCCCAAGAACTAACAGATACGCAGTATTTT	CASSPPLAQELTDTQYF
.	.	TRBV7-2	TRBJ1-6	TGTGCCAGCAGGACCGGGACGGCACATTCACCCCTCCACTTT	CASRTGTAHSPLHF
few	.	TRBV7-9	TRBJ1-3	TGTGCCAGCAGTAGAGGAAACACCATATATTTT	CASSRGNTIYF
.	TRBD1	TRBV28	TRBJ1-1	TGTGCCAGCAGCCTCGGACAGGGTTTGAACACTGAAGCTTTCTTT	CASSLGQGLNTEAFF
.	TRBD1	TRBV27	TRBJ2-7	TGTGCCAGCAGTTCCCTCGGGACAGGTGCTTACGAGCAGTACTTC	CASSSLGTGAYEQYF
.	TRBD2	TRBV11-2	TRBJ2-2	TGTGCCAGCAGCATTAGCGGGAGGAACACCGGGGAGCTGTTTTTT	CASSISGRNTGELFF
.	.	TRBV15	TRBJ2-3	TGTGCCACCAGCAGAGCGACAGCTAGCACAGATACGCAGTATTTT	CATSRATASTDTQYF
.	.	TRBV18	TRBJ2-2	TGTGCCAGCTCACCACCGGGGCAGGGGAATACCGGGGAGCTGTTTTTT	CASSPPGQGNTGELFF
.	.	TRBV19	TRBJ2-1	TGTGCCAGTAGTACCGACACGAGCTCCTACAATGAGCAGTTCTTC	CASSTDTSSYNEQFF